Listed below are T cell receptor beta chains from one sample, sequenced in a study of shared clonotypes between healthy human individuals. Produced via immunoSEQ multiplex PCR; TCRdb's table is partial and in-frame only. The repertoire consists of 1,500,000 or so clones, with around 95% occurring once and the leading ten covering roughly 1.2%. The material sequenced was naive CD4+ T cells sorted from blood. The receptors come from a young man in good health. Each CDR3 is given with its conserved first and last residue. Fields, in order: D gene, clone size, V gene, J gene, CDR3 protein, CDR3 DNA. The D gene is left open where the match is weak. Only some rows state a clone size, as once, few, many or a class for expanded clones.

TRBD1	-	TRBV27	TRBJ1-5	CASSLRDRANQPQHF	TGTGCCAGCAGTCTTCGGGACAGGGCGAATCAGCCCCAGCATTTT
-	-	TRBV7-3	TRBJ2-1	CASSAQPSNEQFF	TGTGCCAGCAGCGCCCAACCTAGTAATGAGCAGTTCTTC
-	-	TRBV7-2	TRBJ2-3	CASSLGVFTDTQYF	TGTGCCAGCAGCTTAGGAGTTTTTACAGATACGCAGTATTTT
-	-	TRBV19	TRBJ2-1	CASSIDQAWLYNEQFF	TGTGCCAGTAGTATAGATCAGGCATGGCTCTACAATGAGCAGTTCTTC
TRBD2	once	TRBV2	TRBJ2-2	CASRYGTSAFGELFF	TGTGCCAGCAGATACGGGACTAGCGCGTTCGGGGAGCTGTTTTTT
TRBD1	-	TRBV5-1	TRBJ2-1	CASSVRQGAVDEQFF	TGCGCCAGCAGCGTCCGACAGGGGGCAGTCGATGAGCAGTTCTTC
-	-	TRBV5-4	TRBJ2-4	CASSLEGEFRIQYF	TGTGCCAGCAGCTTGGAGGGGGAGTTTCGCATTCAGTACTTC
TRBD1	-	TRBV28	TRBJ1-1	CASSTMLWGQKNTEAFF	TGTGCCAGCAGTACAATGTTATGGGGACAGAAGAACACTGAAGCTTTCTTT
-	-	TRBV5-4	TRBJ2-7	CASSLGIRGAYEQYF	TGTGCCAGCAGCTTGGGGATTCGGGGTGCGTACGAGCAGTACTTC
-	-	TRBV29-1	TRBJ2-5	CSVERRDSPIKTQYF	TGCAGCGTGGAGCGTCGGGACTCACCAATCAAGACCCAGTACTTC
TRBD2	-	TRBV6-6	TRBJ2-1	CASSLTSDNEQFF	TGTGCCAGCAGCCTAACTAGCGACAATGAGCAGTTCTTC
-	-	TRBV7-9	TRBJ2-5	CASSPAAGSQETQYF	TGTGCCAGCAGCCCAGCGGCCGGTTCGCAAGAGACCCAGTACTTC
TRBD2	-	TRBV7-9	TRBJ2-1	CASSLKSSGRSNEQFF	TGTGCCAGCAGCTTAAAGTCTAGCGGGAGGAGTAATGAGCAGTTCTTC
-	-	TRBV7-9	TRBJ2-1	CASSFPRGEFPYNEQFF	TGTGCCAGCAGCTTCCCGAGGGGGGAGTTCCCTTACAATGAGCAGTTCTTC
-	-	TRBV5-4	TRBJ1-1	CASSLTGTLNTEAFF	TGTGCCAGCAGCTTGACAGGCACATTGAACACTGAAGCTTTCTTT
-	-	TRBV28	TRBJ1-1	CASSLWDYGNSNTEAFF	TGTGCCAGCAGTTTATGGGATTATGGGAACTCGAACACTGAAGCTTTCTTT
TRBD1	-	TRBV11-2	TRBJ2-5	CASSPRDSQETQYF	TGTGCCAGCAGCCCCCGGGACAGCCAAGAGACCCAGTACTTC
-	-	TRBV6-1	TRBJ2-1	CASNIRRPTDNEQFF	TGTGCCAGCAATATCAGGCGCCCGACGGACAATGAGCAGTTCTTC
TRBD2	-	TRBV28	TRBJ2-1	CASSSGPGLGYNEQFF	TGTGCCAGCAGTTCGGGACCGGGACTAGGCTACAATGAGCAGTTCTTC
TRBD1	-	TRBV28	TRBJ2-7	CASSTLTGTASYEQYF	TGTGCCAGCAGTACCCTAACCGGGACAGCCTCCTACGAGCAGTACTTC
-	-	TRBV7-2	TRBJ2-1	CASSADFNEQFF	TGTGCCAGCAGCGCGGACTTCAATGAGCAGTTCTTC
-	once	TRBV11-2	TRBJ2-3	CASSLVSTDTQYF	TGTGCCAGCAGCTTGGTTAGCACAGATACGCAGTATTTT
TRBD1	-	TRBV7-3	TRBJ1-1	CASSFGQGKNTEAFF	TGTGCCAGCAGCTTCGGACAGGGGAAGAACACTGAAGCTTTCTTT
TRBD2	-	TRBV5-1	TRBJ2-7	CASSLGGTSGIDEQYF	TGCGCCAGCAGCTTGGGTGGAACTAGCGGGATCGACGAGCAGTACTTC
TRBD1	-	TRBV30	TRBJ2-7	CAFRDRGSYEQYF	TGTGCCTTCCGGGACAGGGGCTCCTACGAGCAGTACTTC
-	-	TRBV28	TRBJ2-7	CASSLPLQGTYEQYF	TGTGCCAGCAGTCTCCCCCTACAGGGAACCTACGAGCAGTACTTC
TRBD1	-	TRBV13	TRBJ2-4	CASSRGVGRQGTKNIQYF	TGTGCCAGCAGCCGAGGCGTTGGGAGACAGGGGACCAAAAACATTCAGTACTTC
TRBD2	-	TRBV5-1	TRBJ2-5	CASSLEPAGAPWTQYF	TGCGCCAGCAGCTTGGAGCCAGCGGGAGCCCCCTGGACCCAGTACTTC
-	-	TRBV5-4	TRBJ1-1	CASSLEGTEHAEAFF	TGTGCCAGCAGCTTGGAGGGCACCGAACACGCTGAAGCTTTCTTT
-	-	TRBV4-3	TRBJ1-3	CASSQDPGNTIYF	TGCGCCAGCAGCCAAGATCCTGGAAACACCATATATTTT
TRBD2	-	TRBV19	TRBJ2-1	CASSIYLREHYNEQFF	TGTGCCAGTAGTATCTACTTGCGGGAGCACTACAATGAGCAGTTCTTC
TRBD2	-	TRBV10-3	TRBJ2-5	CAISPGLADHPQETQYF	TGTGCCATCAGTCCGGGACTAGCGGACCATCCACAAGAGACCCAGTACTTC
-	-	TRBV10-3	TRBJ2-1	CAIRDSYNEQFF	TGTGCCATCAGGGACTCCTACAATGAGCAGTTCTTC
-	-	TRBV27	TRBJ2-2	CASSLLLSGELFF	TGTGCCAGCAGTCTATTACTGTCCGGGGAGCTGTTTTTT
-	-	TRBV28	TRBJ1-2	CASAGSGTVYGYTF	TGTGCCAGCGCAGGCAGCGGGACGGTCTATGGCTACACCTTC
TRBD1	-	TRBV7-9	TRBJ2-1	CASSPGTVRRNEQFF	TGTGCCAGCAGCCCCGGGACAGTAAGGAGGAATGAGCAGTTCTTC
-	-	TRBV7-2	TRBJ2-5	CASSSRVRQETQYF	TGTGCCAGCAGCTCCCGGGTCCGACAAGAGACCCAGTACTTC
-	once	TRBV6-6	TRBJ2-7	CASSLSGYEQYF	TGTGCCAGCAGTCTAAGCGGATACGAGCAGTACTTC